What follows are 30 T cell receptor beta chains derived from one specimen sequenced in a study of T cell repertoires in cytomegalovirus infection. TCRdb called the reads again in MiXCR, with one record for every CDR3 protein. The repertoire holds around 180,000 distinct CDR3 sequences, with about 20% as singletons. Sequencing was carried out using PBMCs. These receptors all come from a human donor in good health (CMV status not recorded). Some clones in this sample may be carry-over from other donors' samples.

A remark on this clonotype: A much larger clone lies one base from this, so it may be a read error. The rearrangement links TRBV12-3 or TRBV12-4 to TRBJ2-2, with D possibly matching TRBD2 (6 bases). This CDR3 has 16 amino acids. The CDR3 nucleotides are TGTGCCAGCAGTTTAGGGGTGCAGGGTCCGTCGGGGGTGCTGTTTTTT. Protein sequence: CASSLGVQGPSGVLFF.

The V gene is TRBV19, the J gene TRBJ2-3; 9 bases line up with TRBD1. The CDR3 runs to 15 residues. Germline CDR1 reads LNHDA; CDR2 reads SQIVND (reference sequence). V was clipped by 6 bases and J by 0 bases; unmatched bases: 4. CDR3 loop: CASSDRGTSTDTQYF. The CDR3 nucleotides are TGTGCCAGTAGCGACAGGGGGACCAGCACAGATACGCAGTATTTT.

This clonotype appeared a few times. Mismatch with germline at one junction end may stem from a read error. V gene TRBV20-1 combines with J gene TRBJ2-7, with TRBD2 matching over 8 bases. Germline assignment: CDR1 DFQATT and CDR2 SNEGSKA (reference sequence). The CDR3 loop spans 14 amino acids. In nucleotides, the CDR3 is TGCAGTGCTAGACCCGTAGCGGGATCCTACCAGCAGTACTTC. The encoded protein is CSARPVAGSYQQYF.

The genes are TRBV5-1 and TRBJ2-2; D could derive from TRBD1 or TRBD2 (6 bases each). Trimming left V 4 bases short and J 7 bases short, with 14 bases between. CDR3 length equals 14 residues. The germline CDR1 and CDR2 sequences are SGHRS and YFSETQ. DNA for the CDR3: TGCGCCAGCAGCCCCCCGGGGGCCATCGGGGAGCTGTTTTTT. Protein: CASSPPGAIGELFF.

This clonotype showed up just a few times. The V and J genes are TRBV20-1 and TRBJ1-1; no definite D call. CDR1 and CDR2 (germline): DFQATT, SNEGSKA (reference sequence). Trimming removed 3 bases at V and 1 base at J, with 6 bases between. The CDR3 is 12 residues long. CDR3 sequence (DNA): TGCAGTGCTAGGATACAGAACACTGAAGCTTTCTTT. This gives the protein CSARIQNTEAFF.

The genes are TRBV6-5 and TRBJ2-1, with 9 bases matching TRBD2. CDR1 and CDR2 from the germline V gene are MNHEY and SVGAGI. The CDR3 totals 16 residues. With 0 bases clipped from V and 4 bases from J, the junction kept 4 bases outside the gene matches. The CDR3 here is CASSYSGTSLYNEQFF. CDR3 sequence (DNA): TGTGCCAGCAGTTACTCCGGGACTAGCTTGTACAATGAGCAGTTCTTC.

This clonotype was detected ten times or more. CDR3 coding DNA: TGTGCCAGCAGCTTAGCGCGCAGGGGAGATGGCTACACCTTC. Amino acids: CASSLARRGDGYTF. The rearrangement uses TRBV7-2 and TRBJ1-2; D may be TRBD1 (6 bases). The CDR3 spans 14 residues. The germline gives CDR1 SGHTA, CDR2 FQGNSA. Trimming removed 0 bases from V and 6 bases from J, with 11 bases in between. Using reference TRBV7-2 and TRBJ1-2 for the parts outside the CDR3, the full variable domain is GAGVSQSPSNKVTEKGKDVELRCDPISGHTALYWYRQSLGQGLEFLIYFQGNSAPDKSGLPSDRFSAERTGGSVSTLTIQRTQQEDSAVYLCASSLARRGDGYTFGSGTRLTVV.

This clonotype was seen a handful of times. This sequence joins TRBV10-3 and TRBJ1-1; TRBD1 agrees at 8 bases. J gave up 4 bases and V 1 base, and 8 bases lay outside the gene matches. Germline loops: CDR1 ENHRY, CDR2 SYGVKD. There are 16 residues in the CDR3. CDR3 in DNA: TGTGCCATCAGTGAGTTAGCAGGGGGCCCGAGCACTGAAGCTTTCTTT. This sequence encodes CAISELAGGPSTEAFF.

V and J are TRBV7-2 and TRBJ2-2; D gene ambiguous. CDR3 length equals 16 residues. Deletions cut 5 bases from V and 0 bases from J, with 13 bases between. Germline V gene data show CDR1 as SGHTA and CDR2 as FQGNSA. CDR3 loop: CASSPGRAANTGELFF. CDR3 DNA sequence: TGTGCCAGCAGCCCCGGGCGCGCCGCGAACACCGGGGAGCTGTTTTTT.

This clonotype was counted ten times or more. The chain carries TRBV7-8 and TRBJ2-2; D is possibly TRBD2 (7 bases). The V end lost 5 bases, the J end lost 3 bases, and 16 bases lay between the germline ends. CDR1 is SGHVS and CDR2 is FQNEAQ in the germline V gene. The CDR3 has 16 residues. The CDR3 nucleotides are TGTGCCAGCAGCCTCCGGTGGGGGGGCTACACCGGGGAGCTGTTTTTT. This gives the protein CASSLRWGGYTGELFF.

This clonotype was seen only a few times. CDR3 in amino acids: CASSSRDIFQETQYF. CDR3 nucleotide sequence: TGTGCCAGCAGCTCCCGGGACATCTTCCAAGAGACCCAGTACTTC. The V call is TRBV11-3, the J call TRBJ2-5; TRBD1 is a possible D gene (6 bases). V lost 4 bases and J 1 base, leaving 13 bases between the germline ends. CDR1 is SGHNT and CDR2 is YENEEA in the germline V gene. This CDR3 spans 15 amino acids. Drawing the rest from reference TRBV11-3 and TRBJ2-5, the complete variable domain is EAGVVQSPRYKIIEKKQPVAFWCNPISGHNTLYWYLQNLGQGPELLIRYENEEAVDDSQLPKDRFSAERLKGVDSTLKIQPAELGDSAVYLCASSSRDIFQETQYFGPGTRLLVL.

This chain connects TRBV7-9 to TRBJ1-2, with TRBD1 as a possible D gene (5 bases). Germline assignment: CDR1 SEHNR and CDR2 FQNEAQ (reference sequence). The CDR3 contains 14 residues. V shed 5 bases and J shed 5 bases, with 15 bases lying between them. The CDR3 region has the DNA TGTGCCAGCAGCCTAATGGAGGGACCATATGGCTACACCTTC. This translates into CASSLMEGPYGYTF.

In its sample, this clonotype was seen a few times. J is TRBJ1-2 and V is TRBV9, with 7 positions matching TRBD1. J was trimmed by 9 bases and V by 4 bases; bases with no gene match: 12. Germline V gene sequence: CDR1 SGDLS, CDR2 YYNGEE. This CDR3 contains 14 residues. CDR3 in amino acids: CASSSSGGTERYTF. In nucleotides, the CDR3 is TGTGCCAGCAGCTCATCAGGAGGGACAGAGCGCTACACCTTC.

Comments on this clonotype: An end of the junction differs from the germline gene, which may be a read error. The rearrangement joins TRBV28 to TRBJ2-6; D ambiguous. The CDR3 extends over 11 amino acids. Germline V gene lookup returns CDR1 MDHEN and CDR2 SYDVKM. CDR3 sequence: CSSREANVLTF. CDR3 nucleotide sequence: TGTTCCAGCAGAGAGGCCAACGTCCTGACTTTC.

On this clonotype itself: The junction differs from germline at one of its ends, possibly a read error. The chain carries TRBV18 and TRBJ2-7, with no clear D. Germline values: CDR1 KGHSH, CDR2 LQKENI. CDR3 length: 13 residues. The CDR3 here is CASSSDFNYERYF. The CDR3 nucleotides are TGTGCCAGCTCGTCCGACTTTAACTACGAGCGGTACTTC.

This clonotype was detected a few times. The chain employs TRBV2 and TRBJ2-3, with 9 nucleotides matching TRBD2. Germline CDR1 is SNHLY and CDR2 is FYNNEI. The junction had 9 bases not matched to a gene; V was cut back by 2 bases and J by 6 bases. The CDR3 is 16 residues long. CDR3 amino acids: CASSERGGAVADTQYF. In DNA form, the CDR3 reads TGTGCCAGCAGTGAACGCGGGGGGGCAGTAGCCGATACGCAGTATTTT. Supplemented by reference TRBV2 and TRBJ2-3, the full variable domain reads EPEVTQTPSHQVTQMGQEVILRCVPISNHLYFYWYRQILGQKVEFLVSFYNNEISEKSEIFDDQFSVERPDGSNFTLKIRSTKLEDSAMYFCASSERGGAVADTQYFGPGTRLTVL.

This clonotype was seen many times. The CDR3 DNA is TGTGCCAGCTCACCACTCCCTACGCCTACAGGGGTCAATGAGCAGTTCTTC. It codes for CASSPLPTPTGVNEQFF. The genes are TRBV18 and TRBJ2-1, with 7 bases lining up with TRBD1. Losses at the gene ends were 1 base for V and 6 bases for J; bases not matched to a gene: 12. The CDR3 covers 17 residues. The germline gives CDR1 KGHSH, CDR2 LQKENI. The full variable domain, its missing parts supplied by reference TRBV18 and TRBJ2-1, is NAGVMQNPRHLVRRRGQEARLRCSPMKGHSHVYWYRQLPEEGLKFMVYLQKENIIDESGMPKERFSAEFPKEGPSILRIQQVVRGDSAAYFCASSPLPTPTGVNEQFFGPGTRLTVL.

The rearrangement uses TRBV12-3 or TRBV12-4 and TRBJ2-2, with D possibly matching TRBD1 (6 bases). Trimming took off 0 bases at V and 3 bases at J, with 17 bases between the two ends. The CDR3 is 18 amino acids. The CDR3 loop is CASSLASAGVWYTGELFF. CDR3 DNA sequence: TGTGCCAGCAGTTTAGCTTCAGCAGGGGTTTGGTACACCGGGGAGCTGTTTTTT.

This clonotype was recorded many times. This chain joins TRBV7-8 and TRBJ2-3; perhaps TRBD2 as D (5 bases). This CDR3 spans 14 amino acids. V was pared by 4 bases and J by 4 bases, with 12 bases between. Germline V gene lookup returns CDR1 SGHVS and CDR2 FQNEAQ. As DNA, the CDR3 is TGTGCCAGCAGCTCCCGGCGGGCCCCAGATACGCAGTATTTT. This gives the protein CASSSRRAPDTQYF.

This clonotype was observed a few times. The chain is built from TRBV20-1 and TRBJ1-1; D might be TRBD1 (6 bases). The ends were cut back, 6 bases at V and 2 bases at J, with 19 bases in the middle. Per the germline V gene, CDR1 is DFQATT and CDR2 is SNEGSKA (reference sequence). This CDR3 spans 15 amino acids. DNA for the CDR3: TGCAGTGCCGCGGGGGGGGCTCGCTCTAACACTGAAGCTTTCTTT. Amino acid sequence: CSAAGGARSNTEAFF.

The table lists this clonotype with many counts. Written as DNA, the CDR3 is TGTGCCAGCAGCCCTAGAGCGGGAGGCTACGAGCAGTACTTC. Its translation: CASSPRAGGYEQYF. V and J are TRBV7-2 and TRBJ2-7, with 9 bases lining up with TRBD2. Germline-derived CDR1 and CDR2 are SGHTA and FQGNSA. J gave up 3 bases and V 5 bases, and 5 bases lay outside the gene matches. The CDR3 is 14 residues long.

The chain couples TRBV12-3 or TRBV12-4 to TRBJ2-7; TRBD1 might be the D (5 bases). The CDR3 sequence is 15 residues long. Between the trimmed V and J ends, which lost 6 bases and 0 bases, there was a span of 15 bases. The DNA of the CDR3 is TGTGCCAGCAGCAAAGGACAATTATCCTCCTACGAGCAGTACTTC. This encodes CASSKGQLSSYEQYF.

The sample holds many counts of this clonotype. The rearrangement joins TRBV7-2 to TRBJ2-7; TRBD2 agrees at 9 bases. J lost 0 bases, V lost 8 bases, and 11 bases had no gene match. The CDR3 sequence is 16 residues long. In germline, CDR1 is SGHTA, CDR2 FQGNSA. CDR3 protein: CASAWGGRDPSYEQYF. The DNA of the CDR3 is TGTGCCAGCGCTTGGGGCGGGAGGGACCCCTCCTACGAGCAGTACTTC.

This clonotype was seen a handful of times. The CDR3 region has the DNA TGCGCCAGCAGCCCACCGGGACAGGGTTATTACGAGCAGTACTTC. Translation gives CASSPPGQGYYEQYF. The J gene is TRBJ2-7, the V gene TRBV4-1; the match to TRBD1 covers 9 bases. Trimming at V came to 4 bases and at J to 4 bases, leaving 8 bases not matched to a gene. CDR3 length equals 15 residues. The germline gives CDR1 MGHRA, CDR2 YSYEKL.

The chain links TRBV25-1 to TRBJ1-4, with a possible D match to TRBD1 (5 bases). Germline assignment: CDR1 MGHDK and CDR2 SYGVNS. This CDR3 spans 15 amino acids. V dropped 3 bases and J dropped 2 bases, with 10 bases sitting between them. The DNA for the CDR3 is TGTGCCAGCAGTGACCCCCCAGGGACTAATGAAAAACTGTTTTTT. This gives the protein CASSDPPGTNEKLFF.

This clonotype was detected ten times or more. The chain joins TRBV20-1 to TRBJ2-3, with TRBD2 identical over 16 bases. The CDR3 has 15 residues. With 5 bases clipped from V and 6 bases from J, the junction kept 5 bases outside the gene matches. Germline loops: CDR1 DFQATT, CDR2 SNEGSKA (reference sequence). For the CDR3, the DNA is TGCAGTGCTCCGGGACTAGCGGGGGGGCCGGATACGCAGTATTTT. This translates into CSAPGLAGGPDTQYF.

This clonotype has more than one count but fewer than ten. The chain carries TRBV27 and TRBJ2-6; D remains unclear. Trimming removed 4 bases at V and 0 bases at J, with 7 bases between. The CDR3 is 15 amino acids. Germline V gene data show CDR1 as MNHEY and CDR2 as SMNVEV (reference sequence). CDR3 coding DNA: TGTGCCAGCAGTTATTACAGCTCTGGGGCCAACGTCCTGACTTTC. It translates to CASSYYSSGANVLTF.

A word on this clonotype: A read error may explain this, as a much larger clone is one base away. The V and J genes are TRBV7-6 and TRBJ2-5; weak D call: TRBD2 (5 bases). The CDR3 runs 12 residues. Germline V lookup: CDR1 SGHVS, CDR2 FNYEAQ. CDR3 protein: CASSADRETPYF. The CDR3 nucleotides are TGTGCCAGCAGCGCCGATAGGGAGACCCCGTACTTC.

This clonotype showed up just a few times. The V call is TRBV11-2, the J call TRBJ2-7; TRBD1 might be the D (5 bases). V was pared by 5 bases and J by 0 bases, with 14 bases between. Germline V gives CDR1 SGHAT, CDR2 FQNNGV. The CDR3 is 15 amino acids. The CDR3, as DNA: TGTGCCAGCAGCCGATATCCCGACAGCTCCTACGAGCAGTACTTC. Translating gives CASSRYPDSSYEQYF. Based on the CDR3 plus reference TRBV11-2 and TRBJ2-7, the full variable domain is EAGVAQSPRYKIIEKRQSVAFWCNPISGHATLYWYQQILGQGPKLLIQFQNNGVVDDSQLPKDRFSAERLKGVDSTLKIQPAKLEDSAVYLCASSRYPDSSYEQYFGPGTRLTVT.

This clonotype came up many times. The CDR3 sequence: CASREMSSGNTIYF. CDR3 DNA sequence: TGTGCCAGCAGGGAAATGAGCTCTGGAAACACCATATATTTT. The chain combines TRBV7-2 with TRBJ1-3; D call uncertain. Trimming removed 6 bases from V and 0 bases from J, with 9 bases in between. Germline lookup yields CDR1 SGHTA and CDR2 FQGNSA. The CDR3 runs to 14 residues.